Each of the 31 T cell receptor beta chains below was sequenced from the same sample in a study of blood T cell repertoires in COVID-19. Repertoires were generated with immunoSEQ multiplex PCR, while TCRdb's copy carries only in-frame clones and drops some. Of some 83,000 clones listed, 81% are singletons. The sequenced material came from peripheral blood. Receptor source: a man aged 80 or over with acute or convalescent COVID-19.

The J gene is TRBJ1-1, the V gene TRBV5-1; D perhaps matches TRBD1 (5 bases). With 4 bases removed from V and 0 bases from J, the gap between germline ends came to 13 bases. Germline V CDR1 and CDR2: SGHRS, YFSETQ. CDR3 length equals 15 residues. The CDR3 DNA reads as TGCGCCAGCAGCCCGAAAACAGGCGTGAACACTGAAGCTTTCTTT. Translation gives CASSPKTGVNTEAFF.

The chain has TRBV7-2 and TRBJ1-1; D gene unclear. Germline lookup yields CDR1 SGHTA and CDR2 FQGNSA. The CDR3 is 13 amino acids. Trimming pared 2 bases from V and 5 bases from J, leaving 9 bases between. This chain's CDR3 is CASSLYMRTEAFF. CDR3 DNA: TGTGCCAGCAGCTTATATATGAGGACTGAAGCTTTCTTT. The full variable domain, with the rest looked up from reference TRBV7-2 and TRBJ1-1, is GAGVSQSPSNKVTEKGKDVELRCDPISGHTALYWYRQSLGQGLEFLIYFQGNSAPDKSGLPSDRFSAERTGGSVSTLTIQRTQQEDSAVYLCASSLYMRTEAFFGQGTRLTVV.

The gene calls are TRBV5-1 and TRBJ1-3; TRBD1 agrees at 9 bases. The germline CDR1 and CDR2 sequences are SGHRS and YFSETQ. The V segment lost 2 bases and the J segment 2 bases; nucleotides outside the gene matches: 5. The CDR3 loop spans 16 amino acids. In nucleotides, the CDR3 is TGCGCCAGCAGCTTTACACAGGGGGCAACTGGAAACACCATATATTTT. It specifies CASSFTQGATGNTIYF.

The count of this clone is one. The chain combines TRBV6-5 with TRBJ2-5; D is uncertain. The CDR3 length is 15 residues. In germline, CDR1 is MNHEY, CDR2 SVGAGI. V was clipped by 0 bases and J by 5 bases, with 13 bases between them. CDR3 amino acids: CASSYSDGFGETQYF. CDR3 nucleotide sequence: TGTGCCAGCAGTTACTCCGACGGGTTCGGGGAGACCCAGTACTTC.

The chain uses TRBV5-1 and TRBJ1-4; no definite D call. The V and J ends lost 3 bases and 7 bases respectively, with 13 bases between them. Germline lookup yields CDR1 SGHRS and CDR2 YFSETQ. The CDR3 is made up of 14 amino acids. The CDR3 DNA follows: TGCGCCAGCAGCTCCCGGGAAAGCGGTGAAAAACTGTTTTTT. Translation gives CASSSRESGEKLFF.

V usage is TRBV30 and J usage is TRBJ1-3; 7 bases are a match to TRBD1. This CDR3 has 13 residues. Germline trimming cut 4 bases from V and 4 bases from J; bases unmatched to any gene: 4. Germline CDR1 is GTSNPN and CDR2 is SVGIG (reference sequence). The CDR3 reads CAWITGAGNTIYF. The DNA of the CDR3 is TGTGCCTGGATTACAGGGGCAGGAAACACCATATATTTT.

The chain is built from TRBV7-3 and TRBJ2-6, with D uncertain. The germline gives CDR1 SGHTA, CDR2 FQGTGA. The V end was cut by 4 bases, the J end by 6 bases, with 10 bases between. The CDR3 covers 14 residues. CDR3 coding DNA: TGTGCCAGCAGCTCCCCGTGGGCGGCCAACGTCCTGACTTTC. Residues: CASSSPWAANVLTF.

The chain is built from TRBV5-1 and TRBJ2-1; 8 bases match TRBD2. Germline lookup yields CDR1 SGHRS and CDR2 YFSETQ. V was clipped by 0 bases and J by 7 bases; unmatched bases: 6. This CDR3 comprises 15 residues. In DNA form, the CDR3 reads TGCGCCAGCAGCTTGGCAGCGGGAGAGGGAAATGAGCAGTTCTTC. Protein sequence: CASSLAAGEGNEQFF.

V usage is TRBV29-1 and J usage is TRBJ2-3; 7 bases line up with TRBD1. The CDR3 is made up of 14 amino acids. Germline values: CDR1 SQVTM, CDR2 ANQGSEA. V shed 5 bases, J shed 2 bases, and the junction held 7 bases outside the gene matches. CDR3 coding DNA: TGCAGCGTTAGGGGGACAGCTACCACAGATACGCAGTATTTT. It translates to CSVRGTATTDTQYF.

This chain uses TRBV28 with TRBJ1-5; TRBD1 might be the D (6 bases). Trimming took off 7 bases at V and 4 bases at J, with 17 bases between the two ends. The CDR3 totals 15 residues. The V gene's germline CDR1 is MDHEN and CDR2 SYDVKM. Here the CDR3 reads CASTLQGRGNQPQHF. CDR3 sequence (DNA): TGTGCCAGCACCCTACAGGGACGAGGGAATCAGCCCCAGCATTTT.

The CDR3 spells CASSDRARGLFEKLFF. As DNA, the CDR3 is TGTGCCAGCAGTGATAGGGCCAGGGGGCTTTTTGAAAAACTGTTTTTT. The chain is built from TRBV25-1 and TRBJ1-4; 8 nucleotides match TRBD1. CDR1 and CDR2 from the germline V gene are MGHDK and SYGVNS. J gave up 7 bases and V 3 bases, and 10 bases lay outside the gene matches. CDR3 length equals 16 residues.

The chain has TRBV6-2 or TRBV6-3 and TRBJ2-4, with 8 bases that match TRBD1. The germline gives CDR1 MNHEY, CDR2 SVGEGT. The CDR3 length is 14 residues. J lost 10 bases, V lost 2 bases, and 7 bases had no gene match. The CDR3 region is CASSYGGQDTIQYF. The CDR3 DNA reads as TGTGCCAGCAGTTACGGGGGACAGGACACGATTCAGTACTTC.

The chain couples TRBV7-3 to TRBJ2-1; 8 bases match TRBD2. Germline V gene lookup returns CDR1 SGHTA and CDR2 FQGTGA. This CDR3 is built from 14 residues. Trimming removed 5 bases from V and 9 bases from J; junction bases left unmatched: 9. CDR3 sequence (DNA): TGTGCCAGCAGCCGGGGGCGGGAGGAAGGTGAGCAGTTCTTC. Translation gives CASSRGREEGEQFF.

The CDR3 DNA sequence: TGCGCCAGCAGCTTAAGCGGGGGAAGCTCCTACGAGCAGTACTTC. Translation gives CASSLSGGSSYEQYF. J is TRBJ2-7 and V is TRBV5-1, with 8 positions matching TRBD2. V was clipped by 2 bases and J by 0 bases; unmatched bases: 4. The CDR3 contains 15 residues. The V gene's germline CDR1 is SGHRS and CDR2 YFSETQ.

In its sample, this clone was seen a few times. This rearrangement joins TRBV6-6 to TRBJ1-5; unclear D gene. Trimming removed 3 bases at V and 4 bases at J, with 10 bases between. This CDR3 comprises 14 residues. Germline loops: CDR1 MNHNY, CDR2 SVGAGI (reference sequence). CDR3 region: CASSYSRGNQPQHF. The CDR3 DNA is TGTGCCAGCAGTTATTCCAGAGGTAATCAGCCCCAGCATTTT.

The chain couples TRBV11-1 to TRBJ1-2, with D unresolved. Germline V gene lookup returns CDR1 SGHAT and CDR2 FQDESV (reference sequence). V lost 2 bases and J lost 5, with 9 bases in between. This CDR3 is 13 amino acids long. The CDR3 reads CASSLYPQYGYTF. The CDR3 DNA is TGTGCCAGCAGCTTATATCCACAGTATGGCTACACCTTC.

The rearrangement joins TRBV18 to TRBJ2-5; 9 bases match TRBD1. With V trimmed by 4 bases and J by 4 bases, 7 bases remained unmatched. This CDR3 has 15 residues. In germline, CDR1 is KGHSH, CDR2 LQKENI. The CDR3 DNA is TGTGCCAGCTCACTGGACAGGGGAGGTAGAGAGACCCAGTACTTC. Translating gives CASSLDRGGRETQYF.

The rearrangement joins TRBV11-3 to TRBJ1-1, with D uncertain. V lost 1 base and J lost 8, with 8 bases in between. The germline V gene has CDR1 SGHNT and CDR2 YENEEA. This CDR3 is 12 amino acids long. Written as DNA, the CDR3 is TGTGCCAGCAGCTTAGGAGGGCAGGAAGCTTTCTTT. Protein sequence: CASSLGGQEAFF.

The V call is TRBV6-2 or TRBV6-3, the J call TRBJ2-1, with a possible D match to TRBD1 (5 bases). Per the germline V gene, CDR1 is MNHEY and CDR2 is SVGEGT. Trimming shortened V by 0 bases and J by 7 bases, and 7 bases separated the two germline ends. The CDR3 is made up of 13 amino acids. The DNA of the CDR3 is TGTGCCAGCAGTTACTCAAGGGGTAATGAGCAGTTCTTC. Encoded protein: CASSYSRGNEQFF.

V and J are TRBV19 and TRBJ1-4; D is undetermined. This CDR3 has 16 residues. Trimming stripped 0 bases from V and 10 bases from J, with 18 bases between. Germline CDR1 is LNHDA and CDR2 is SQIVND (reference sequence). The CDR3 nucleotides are TGTGCCAGTAGTATAGATCAGGCCGGCTCCTCAGGAAAACTGTTTTTT. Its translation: CASSIDQAGSSGKLFF.

CDR3 residues: CATWEGLMNTEAFF. The CDR3 DNA reads TGCGCCACTTGGGAAGGACTCATGAACACTGAAGCTTTCTTT. This sequence joins TRBV10-2 and TRBJ1-1; no clear D. The V gene lost 10 bases and the J gene lost 0 bases, with 15 bases spanning the gap. The CDR3 sequence is 14 residues long. Germline CDR1 reads WSHSY; CDR2 reads SAAADI.

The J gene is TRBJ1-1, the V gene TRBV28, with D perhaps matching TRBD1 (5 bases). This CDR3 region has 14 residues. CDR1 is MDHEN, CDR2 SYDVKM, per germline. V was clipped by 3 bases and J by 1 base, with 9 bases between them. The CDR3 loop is CASSFQGWNTEAFF. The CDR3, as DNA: TGTGCCAGCAGTTTTCAGGGTTGGAACACTGAAGCTTTCTTT.

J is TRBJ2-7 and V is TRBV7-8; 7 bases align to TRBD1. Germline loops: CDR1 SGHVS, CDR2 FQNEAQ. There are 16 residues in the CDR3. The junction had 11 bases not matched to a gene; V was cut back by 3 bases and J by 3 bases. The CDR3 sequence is CASSFRIGQVNYEQYF. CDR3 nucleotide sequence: TGTGCCAGCAGCTTTAGGATAGGACAGGTTAACTACGAGCAGTACTTC.

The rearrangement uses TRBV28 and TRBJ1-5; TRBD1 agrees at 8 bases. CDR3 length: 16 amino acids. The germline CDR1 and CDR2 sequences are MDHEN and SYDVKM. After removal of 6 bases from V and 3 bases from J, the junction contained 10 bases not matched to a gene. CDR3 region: CASSGAGTGINQPQHF. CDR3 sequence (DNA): TGTGCCAGCAGCGGGGCCGGGACAGGAATCAATCAGCCCCAGCATTTT.

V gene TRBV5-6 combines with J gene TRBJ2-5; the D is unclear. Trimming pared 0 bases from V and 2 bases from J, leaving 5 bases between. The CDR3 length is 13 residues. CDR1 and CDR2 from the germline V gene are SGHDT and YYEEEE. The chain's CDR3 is CASSLDSQETQYF. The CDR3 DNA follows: TGTGCCAGCAGCTTGGACTCACAAGAGACCCAGTACTTC.

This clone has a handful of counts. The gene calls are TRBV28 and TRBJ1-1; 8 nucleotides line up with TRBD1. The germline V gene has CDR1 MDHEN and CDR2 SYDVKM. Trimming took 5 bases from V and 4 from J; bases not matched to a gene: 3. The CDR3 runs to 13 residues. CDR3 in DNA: TGTGCCAGCAGTATAGGGACAGGCACTGAAGCTTTCTTT. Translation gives CASSIGTGTEAFF.

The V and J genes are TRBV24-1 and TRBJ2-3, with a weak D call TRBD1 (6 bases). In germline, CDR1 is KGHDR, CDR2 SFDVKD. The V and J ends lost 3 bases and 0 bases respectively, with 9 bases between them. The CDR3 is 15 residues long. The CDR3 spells CATSDPGQSTDTQYF. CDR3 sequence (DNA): TGTGCCACCAGTGATCCGGGACAAAGCACAGATACGCAGTATTTT.

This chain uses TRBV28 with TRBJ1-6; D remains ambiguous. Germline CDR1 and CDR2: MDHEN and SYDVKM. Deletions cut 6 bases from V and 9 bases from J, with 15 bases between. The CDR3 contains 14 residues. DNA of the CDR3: TGTGCCAGCAGCCTCGGCGGATTGAGTTCACCCCTCCACTTT. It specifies CASSLGGLSSPLHF. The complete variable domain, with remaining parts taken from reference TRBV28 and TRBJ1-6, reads DVKVTQSSRYLVKRTGEKVFLECVQDMDHENMFWYRQDPGLGLRLIYFSYDVKMKEKGDIPEGYSVSREKKERFSLILESASTNQTSMYLCASSLGGLSSPLHFGNGTRLTVT.

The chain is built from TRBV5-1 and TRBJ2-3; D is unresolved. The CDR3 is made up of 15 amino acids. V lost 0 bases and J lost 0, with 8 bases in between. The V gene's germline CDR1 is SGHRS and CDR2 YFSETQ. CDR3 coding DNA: TGCGCCAGCAGCTTGGAAGCGACTAGCACAGATACGCAGTATTTT. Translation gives CASSLEATSTDTQYF. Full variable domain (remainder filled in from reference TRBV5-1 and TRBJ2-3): KAGVTQTPRYLIKTRGQQVTLSCSPISGHRSVSWYQQTPGQGLQFLFEYFSETQRNKGNFPGRFSGRQFSNSRSEMNVSTLELGDSALYLCASSLEATSTDTQYFGPGTRLTVL.

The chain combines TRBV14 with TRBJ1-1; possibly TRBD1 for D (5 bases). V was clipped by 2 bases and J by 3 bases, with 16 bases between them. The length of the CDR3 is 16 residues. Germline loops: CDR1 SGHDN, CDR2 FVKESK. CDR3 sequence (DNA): TGTGCCAGCAGCCAAAGGGGATTATCCTTATACACTGAAGCTTTCTTT. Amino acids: CASSQRGLSLYTEAFF.

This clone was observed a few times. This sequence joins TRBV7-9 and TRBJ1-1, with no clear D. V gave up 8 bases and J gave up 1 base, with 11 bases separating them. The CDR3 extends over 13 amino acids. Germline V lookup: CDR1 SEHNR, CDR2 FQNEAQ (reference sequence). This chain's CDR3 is CASDTYRNTEAFF. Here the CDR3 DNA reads TGTGCCAGCGATACCTACAGGAACACTGAAGCTTTCTTT.